This TCR beta chain was sequenced in a study of T cells after yellow fever vaccination. They built TCR cDNA with 5'RACE template switching, a step that put in a universal primer site and UMIs. TCRdb used MiXCR to reprocess the 5' RACE reads, holding one entry per CDR3 protein. Of 300,000 to 400,000 distinct CDR3 sequences listed, around 10% were seen once; the top ten hold under 4%. Whole-study results and caveats: Overall, a small share of clonotypes was seen in both CD4 and CD8 compartments. Post-booster repertoires contained most primary-vaccination clones again (96% CD4, less than 90% CD8). Researchers cautioned that FACS-sorted repertoires could harbor abundant clonotypes contaminating from the bulk population.

V lost 0 bases and J lost 3, with 12 bases in between. The CDR3 spans 15 residues. The V gene's germline CDR1 is SGHDT and CDR2 YYEEEE. This clonotype came up a few times. The antigen is unknown. Sequenced here: CD4+ T cells sorted from PBMCs, sampled 45 days after the yellow fever booster vaccination. The rearrangement joins TRBV5-6 to TRBJ1-1; TRBD1 is a possible D gene (6 bases). This TCR derives from a man in his late teens or twenties who received the YFV17D yellow fever vaccine. The CDR3 sequence is CASSLDPGADTEAFF. The CDR3 bases are TGTGCCAGCAGCTTGGACCCAGGGGCGGACACTGAAGCTTTCTTT. Filled out from reference TRBV5-6 and TRBJ1-1, the complete variable domain reads DAGVTQSPTHLIKTRGQQVTLRCSPKSGHDTVSWYQQALGQGPQFIFQYYEEEERQRGNFPDRFSGHQFPNYSSELNVNALLLGDSALYLCASSLDPGADTEAFFGQGTRLTVV.